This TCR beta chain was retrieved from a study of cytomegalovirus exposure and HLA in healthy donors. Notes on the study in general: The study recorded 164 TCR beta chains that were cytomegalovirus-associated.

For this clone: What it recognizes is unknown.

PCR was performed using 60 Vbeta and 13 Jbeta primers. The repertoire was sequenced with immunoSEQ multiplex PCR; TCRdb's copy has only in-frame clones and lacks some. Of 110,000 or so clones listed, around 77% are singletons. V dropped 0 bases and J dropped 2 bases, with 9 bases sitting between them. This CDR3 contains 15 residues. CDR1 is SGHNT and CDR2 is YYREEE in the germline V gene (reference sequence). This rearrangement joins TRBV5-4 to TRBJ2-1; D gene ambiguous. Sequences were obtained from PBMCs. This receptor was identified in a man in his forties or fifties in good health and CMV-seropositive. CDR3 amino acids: CASSLVVGAYNEQFF. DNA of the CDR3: TGTGCCAGCAGCTTGGTGGTAGGAGCCTACAATGAGCAGTTCTTC.